This is a list of T cell receptor beta chains from one sample in a study of T-cell memory formation after mild COVID-19. In TCRdb, the 5' RACE reads were re-called with MiXCR into one record per CDR3 protein. The sample holds roughly 310,000 distinct CDR3 sequences; approximately 16% are singletons and the top ten take around 22%. The sequencing input was PBMCs or a T cell subset sorted from them (not recorded which). The receptors were gathered from a man aged 18 to 35 who had mild COVID-19 (a few samples of this study predate the infection). Cell type and time point are not known. Both conserved end residues are part of each CDR3. Clone size is not always given. Where it is, it says once, few, many or a class for expanded clones.

TRBV4-1,13,TRBJ2-1,few,CASSPWTGFEQFF
TRBV20-1,15,TRBJ2-1,few,CSARGGQGHYNEQFF
TRBV7-2,15,TRBJ2-5,-,CASSLLAGVQETQYF
TRBV4-1,14,TRBJ2-3,-,CASSLPWGVDTQYF
TRBV5-1,16,TRBJ2-7,-,CASSLAGYGSTYEQYF
TRBV15,11,TRBJ1-1,-,CATGRAPEAFF
TRBV15,14,TRBJ2-2,-,CATKTRIGSGELFF
TRBV4-3,13,TRBJ2-5,-,CASSQEGDTTQYF
TRBV12-3/TRBV12-4,12,TRBJ1-5,once,CATQAGNQPQHF
TRBV7-7,15,TRBJ2-1,few,CASSPSDSRYYEQFF
TRBV10-3,14,TRBJ2-5,few,CAIRHRDGQETQYF
TRBV19,11,TRBJ2-1,-,CASSGGTQRFF
TRBV6-6,15,TRBJ2-7,-,CASSPGAGGAREQYF
TRBV25-1,15,TRBJ1-1,few,CASSPRARGNTEAFF
TRBV12-3/TRBV12-4,13,TRBJ1-2,few,CASSPYRGLGYTF
TRBV19,15,TRBJ2-2,-,CASSIRQGNTGELFF
TRBV3-1,13,TRBJ1-4,-,CASSRSDRGKLFF
TRBV11-2,17,TRBJ2-5,few,CASSSMSGPGNLETQYF
TRBV7-9,14,TRBJ2-5,-,CASSLGSMVETQYF
TRBV4-3,13,TRBJ2-1,few,CASSQGPNNEQFF
TRBV20-1,15,TRBJ2-1,many,CSATIAGGNNNEQFF
TRBV9,16,TRBJ1-2,few,CASSVDPTASGYGYTF
TRBV15,16,TRBJ2-5,few,CATSRDRGGPGETQYF
TRBV7-2,13,TRBJ2-7,-,CASSSTGGYEQYF
TRBV7-2,15,TRBJ1-1,few,CASSVRGTLNTEAFF
TRBV19,14,TRBJ2-1,-,CASSIERIYNEQFF
TRBV15,17,TRBJ2-7,few,CATSRDRFAGSSYEQYF
TRBV20-1,13,TRBJ2-3,-,CSAREGGTDTQYF
TRBV30,13,TRBJ2-5,many,CAWSIQGVVTQYF
TRBV7-9,9,TRBJ2-3,-,CASKDTQYF
TRBV20-1,15,TRBJ1-2,-,CSASALPTKPPGYTF
TRBV6-5,15,TRBJ1-6,-,CASSYATTGDSPLHF
TRBV4-1,14,TRBJ2-5,few,CASSQIGGSETQYF
TRBV7-2,14,TRBJ2-1,-,CASSFYSGNNEQFF
TRBV7-8,13,TRBJ2-1,many,CASSLAAPAEQFF
TRBV10-3,15,TRBJ2-4,-,CATRQGAVSKNIQYF
TRBV20-1,13,TRBJ2-2,many,CSAHPGDRRRLFF
TRBV12-3/TRBV12-4,14,TRBJ1-1,few,CASSPYGTGHEAFF
TRBV6-5,17,TRBJ1-5,many,CASSYSFPPGGNQPQHF
TRBV12-3/TRBV12-4,12,TRBJ2-1,many,CASSEGGNEQFF
TRBV7-2,16,TRBJ2-1,-,CASSLPLAGGLDEQFF
TRBV10-3,13,TRBJ1-1,-,CASARERNTEAFF